This T cell receptor beta chain emerged from a study of OX40 agonist ivuxolimab in advanced cancers. Study-level background: From roughly 20 to 85 years was the age range, with a mean of 60 years, and around 84% were male. Partial responses occurred in Three dose-escalation patients, one with hepatocellular carcinoma and two with cutaneous melanoma.

In the case of this clone: Its specificity is not known.

CDR1 SGHNT and CDR2 YYREEE come from the germline V gene (reference sequence). This CDR3 has 15 amino acids. V was clipped by 2 bases and J by 5 bases, with 13 bases between them. Study results and caveats: Researchers did not determine the expanded peripheral T cells' antigen specificity. Among the lowest peripheral clonal expansion occurred in 0.1-3.0 mg/kg partial responders.

Sequenced by immunoSEQ multiplex PCR; TCRdb stores in-frame clones only, minus some. Of roughly 60,000 clones listed, around 84% are singletons. The source is an adult with an advanced solid tumor such as melanoma, head and neck, liver or kidney cancer. Source: CD4+ or CD8+ T cells sorted from blood, taken in a trial of the OX40 agonist ivuxolimab. The V gene is TRBV5-4, the J gene TRBJ1-4; the D gene is possibly TRBD1 (5 bases). The CDR3 sequence: CASSLDGTVNEKLFF. The CDR3, as DNA: TGTGCCAGCAGCTTAGACGGGACCGTAAATGAAAAACTGTTTTTT.